A single sample gave rise to the 18 T cell receptor beta chains below, sequenced in a study of T-cell reconstitution after alpha-beta-depleted transplantation in children. Unique molecular identifiers were incorporated into the prepared TCRbeta library. TCRdb reprocessed the PCR reads via MiXCR and lists one record per CDR3 protein. The repertoire holds 500,000 to 650,000 distinct CDR3 sequences, 13% seen once, with roughly 2.3% in the top ten. The sample was PBMCs, mostly from graft donor cells, taken 360 days after TCRalphabeta/CD19-depleted stem cell transplant. These receptors were taken from a male patient aged 5 to 17 who had a stem cell transplant for acute myeloid leukemia, so the T cells may come from the graft donor.

The rearrangement uses TRBV20-1 and TRBJ2-5; 7 nucleotides align to TRBD2. The CDR3 consists of 14 residues. J was trimmed by 5 bases and V by 1 base; bases with no gene match: 7. CDR1 DFQATT and CDR2 SNEGSKA come from the germline V gene (reference sequence). The CDR3 sequence is CSARASGKTETQYF. The DNA for the CDR3 is TGCAGTGCTAGAGCTAGCGGAAAAACTGAGACCCAGTACTTC.

A few counts support this clonotype. The chain carries TRBV6-5 and TRBJ1-5; D is unclear. Germline V lookup: CDR1 MNHEY, CDR2 SVGAGI. The ends were cut back, 2 bases at V and 2 bases at J, with 4 bases in the middle. The CDR3 is 13 amino acids. CDR3 protein: CASSYDGNQPQHF. CDR3 DNA: TGTGCCAGCAGTTACGACGGCAATCAGCCCCAGCATTTT.

This clonotype turned up a few times. The chain carries TRBV29-1 and TRBJ2-4, with D possibly being TRBD1 (6 bases). Trimming removed 6 bases at V and 0 bases at J, with 24 bases between. Germline values: CDR1 SQVTM, CDR2 ANQGSEA. The CDR3 length is 18 residues. Written as DNA, the CDR3 is TGCAGCGTCGCGGCCCGTGTACAGGGTACTACAGCCAAAAACATTCAGTACTTC. As protein: CSVAARVQGTTAKNIQYF. The full variable domain, rest sourced from reference TRBV29-1 and TRBJ2-4, is SAVISQKPSRDICQRGTSLTIQCQVDSQVTMMFWYRQQPGQSLTLIATANQGSEATYESGFVIDKFPISRPNLTFSTLTVSNMSPEDSSIYLCSVAARVQGTTAKNIQYFGAGTRLSVL.

This chain connects TRBV7-2 to TRBJ2-1; D ambiguous. This CDR3 region has 15 residues. In germline, CDR1 is SGHTA, CDR2 FQGNSA. Trimming took 4 bases from V and 0 from J, leaving 10 bases between them. The CDR3 DNA follows: TGTGCCAGCAGCTACTACGCCCTCTCCTACAATGAGCAGTTCTTC. This gives the protein CASSYYALSYNEQFF.

This chain joins TRBV14 and TRBJ2-5; TRBD1 matches at 7 bases. Germline CDR1 SGHDN, CDR2 FVKESK. Unmatched junction bases numbered 2, after V lost 1 base and J lost 6 bases. This CDR3 is built from 13 residues. DNA for the CDR3: TGTGCCAGCAGCCAAGCAGGGGGAAAGACCCAGTACTTC. Translation: CASSQAGGKTQYF.

The chain couples TRBV11-2 to TRBJ2-1; no definite D call. Trimming left V 0 bases short and J 4 bases short, with 7 bases between. The CDR3 totals 14 residues. Germline V gene lookup returns CDR1 SGHAT and CDR2 FQNNGV. CDR3 protein: CASSLDFSYNEQFF. In nucleotides, the CDR3 is TGTGCCAGCAGCTTAGATTTCAGTTACAATGAGCAGTTCTTC.

The V and J genes are TRBV29-1 and TRBJ2-7; D tentatively reads TRBD1 or TRBD2 (5 bases each). V lost 0 bases to trimming and J lost 3 bases, with 15 bases between them. This CDR3 has 15 residues. Germline assignment: CDR1 SQVTM and CDR2 ANQGSEA. CDR3 loop: CSVEEGWGRSYEQYF. For the CDR3, the DNA is TGCAGCGTTGAAGAAGGGTGGGGACGAAGCTACGAGCAGTACTTC.

This clonotype was observed a handful of times. The CDR3 nucleotides are TGCAGCGTTGGGAAGGGGAGCAGCACAGATACGCAGTATTTT. Translating gives CSVGKGSSTDTQYF. The chain has TRBV29-1 and TRBJ2-3; either TRBD1 or TRBD2 may supply D (5 bases each). This CDR3 comprises 14 residues. V shed 4 bases and J shed 0 bases, with 11 bases lying between them. The V gene's germline CDR1 is SQVTM and CDR2 ANQGSEA.

This clonotype was counted ten times or more. CDR3: CASSDRAGERSEQFF. The CDR3 nucleotides are TGTGCCAGCAGTGACCGAGCGGGAGAACGGAGTGAGCAGTTCTTC. The chain is built from TRBV6-4 and TRBJ2-1, with 8 positions matching TRBD2. CDR3 length equals 15 residues. Germline trimming cut 2 bases from V and 9 bases from J; bases unmatched to any gene: 9. Per the germline V gene, CDR1 is MRHNA and CDR2 is SNTAGT.

The chain is built from TRBV12-3 or TRBV12-4 and TRBJ2-2; no clear D gene. Trimming removed 6 bases at V and 7 bases at J, with 9 bases between. This CDR3 comprises 12 residues. CDR3 region: CASSHTGGELFF. In DNA form, the CDR3 reads TGTGCCAGCAGCCACACGGGCGGGGAGCTGTTTTTT.

This clonotype occurred many times. The rearrangement uses TRBV29-1 and TRBJ2-4; D call uncertain. The CDR3 is made up of 14 amino acids. Germline loops: CDR1 SQVTM, CDR2 ANQGSEA. Trimming removed 3 bases from V and 1 base from J, with 10 bases in between. CDR3 amino acids: CSVDPLGAKNIQYF. The CDR3, as DNA: TGCAGCGTTGACCCCCTCGGGGCCAAAAACATTCAGTACTTC. Full variable domain (outside the CDR3, taken from reference TRBV29-1 and TRBJ2-4): SAVISQKPSRDICQRGTSLTIQCQVDSQVTMMFWYRQQPGQSLTLIATANQGSEATYESGFVIDKFPISRPNLTFSTLTVSNMSPEDSSIYLCSVDPLGAKNIQYFGAGTRLSVL.

The chain couples TRBV20-1 to TRBJ2-7; 10 positions agree with TRBD2. V gave up 6 bases and J gave up 4 bases; unmatched junction bases: 15. The CDR3 sequence is 16 residues long. The germline CDR1 and CDR2 sequences are DFQATT and SNEGSKA (reference sequence). In DNA, the CDR3 is TGCAGTGCCAGTGATACTCTAGCGGGAGTCGGTTACGAGCAGTACTTC. Amino acids: CSASDTLAGVGYEQYF.

This clonotype appeared a few times. DNA for the CDR3: TGCAGCGTTGGTCTGGGCTTAGCTAACACCGGGGAGCTGTTTTTT. It translates to CSVGLGLANTGELFF. V gene TRBV29-1 combines with J gene TRBJ2-2; unclear D gene. This CDR3 has 15 residues. V was cut by 4 bases and J by 2 bases, with 14 bases left in between. Per the germline V gene, CDR1 is SQVTM and CDR2 is ANQGSEA.

This clonotype has ten or more counts. J is TRBJ2-1 and V is TRBV28; no reliable D call. This CDR3 has 15 residues. The germline CDR1 and CDR2 sequences are MDHEN and SYDVKM. V lost 3 bases and J 8 bases, leaving 17 bases between the germline ends. CDR3 residues: CASSLGGPQADEQFF. In nucleotides, the CDR3 is TGTGCCAGCAGTTTGGGCGGACCCCAGGCCGATGAGCAGTTCTTC.

The rearrangement links TRBV7-3 to TRBJ2-7; D might be TRBD1 or TRBD2, each matching 5 bases. The V gene lost 5 bases and the J gene lost 7 bases, with 21 bases spanning the gap. In germline, CDR1 is SGHTA, CDR2 FQGTGA. This CDR3 contains 15 residues. The CDR3 is CASSPTGRGHQEQYF. CDR3 in DNA: TGTGCCAGCAGCCCCACGGGACGTGGCCACCAAGAGCAGTACTTC.

The chain uses TRBV7-6 and TRBJ2-5, with 7 bases that match TRBD2. The length of the CDR3 is 15 residues. V shed 7 bases and J 5 bases; nucleotides not matched to a gene: 13. The germline CDR1 and CDR2 sequences are SGHVS and FNYEAQ. The CDR3: CASNSLAGVRETQYF. Here the CDR3 DNA reads TGTGCCAGCAACAGTCTCGCGGGAGTTAGGGAGACCCAGTACTTC. The whole variable domain, remainder taken from reference TRBV7-6 and TRBJ2-5, is GAGVSQSPRYKVTKRGQDVALRCDPISGHVSLYWYRQALGQGPEFLTYFNYEAQQDKSGLPNDRFSAERPEGSISTLTIQRTEQRDSAMYRCASNSLAGVRETQYFGPGTRLLVL.

The sample holds a few counts of this clonotype. V is TRBV20-1 and J is TRBJ2-7; 7 bases are a match to TRBD1. Germline V gene data show CDR1 as DFQATT and CDR2 as SNEGSKA (reference sequence). The CDR3 consists of 15 residues. V lost 1 base and J lost 2; bases outside the gene matches: 8. Written as DNA, the CDR3 is TGCAGTGCTAGAGGTCAACAGGGGTCGACCTACGAGCAGTACTTC. It encodes CSARGQQGSTYEQYF.

There are many counts of this clonotype. The chain couples TRBV10-3 to TRBJ2-7, with D unclear. The V and J ends lost 0 bases and 4 bases respectively, with 4 bases between them. Germline V CDR1 and CDR2: ENHRY, SYGVKD. This CDR3 is built from 12 residues. CDR3 sequence reads: CAISESYYEQYF. The CDR3 region has the DNA TGTGCCATCAGTGAGTCGTATTACGAGCAGTACTTC.